Listed below are T cell receptor beta chains from one sample, sequenced in a study of immune heterogeneity within non-small cell lung tumors. TCRdb analysed the multiplex PCR reads with MiXCR anew, one entry per CDR3 protein. This table has about 13,000 distinct CDR3 sequences, around a quarter appearing once. Sequenced material: lung tumor tissue. The receptors were sampled from a man aged 50 to 59 with non-small cell lung cancer. Both conserved end residues are part of each CDR3. The D gene is left open where the match is weak. Only part of the rows carry a size: once, few, many, or a class if the clone is expanded.

TRBJ2-5 | many | TRBV12-5 | - | TGTGCTAGTGGCCCGGGTTGGGGCCAAGAGACCCAGTACTTC | CASGPGWGQETQYF
TRBJ1-4 | many | TRBV5-1 | TRBD1 | TGCGCCAGCAGCTGGGGGGACAGTCTTAATGAAAAACTGTTTTTT | CASSWGDSLNEKLFF
TRBJ2-2 | many | TRBV3-1 | - | TGTGCCAGCAGCCAAGAGATCATAGGGACCGGGGAGCTGTTTTTT | CASSQEIIGTGELFF
TRBJ2-7 | medium-sized | TRBV30 | TRBD2 | TGTGCCTGGAGTTATTCCTTTAGCGGGAGGCCCTACGAGCAGTACTTC | CAWSYSFSGRPYEQYF
TRBJ1-2 | many | TRBV6-1 | - | TGTGCCAGCACCCCCTCGGACGGATCTAACTATGGCTACACCTTC | CASTPSDGSNYGYTF
TRBJ1-1 | - | TRBV30 | - | TGTGCCTGGGTTCGGCACACTGAAGCTTTCTTT | CAWVRHTEAFF
TRBJ2-3 | many | TRBV7-3 | TRBD2 | TGTGCCAGCAGCTTGTCTAGCGGCCTTAGCACAGATACGCAGTATTTT | CASSLSSGLSTDTQYF
TRBJ2-1 | many | TRBV20-1 | - | TGCAGTGCTCCGGGCCGACAAAATGAGCAGTTCTTC | CSAPGRQNEQFF
TRBJ1-1 | many | TRBV2 | - | TGTGCCAGCAGGGAGACGGCGAACACTGAAGCTTTCTTT | CASRETANTEAFF
TRBJ1-2 | many | TRBV2 | - | TGTGCCAGCAGTGAAGCGGGGGGGACGCCGTATGGCTACACCTTC | CASSEAGGTPYGYTF
TRBJ2-3 | many | TRBV10-3 | - | TGTGCCATCAGTAAAGCGTCTAGCACAGATACGCAGTATTTT | CAISKASSTDTQYF
TRBJ2-1 | medium-sized | TRBV6-1 | TRBD1 | TGTGCCAGCAGTGAAGCCGGGACAGGGGTCTACAATGAGCAGTTCTTC | CASSEAGTGVYNEQFF
TRBJ1-3 | once | TRBV29-1 | - | TGCAGCGTGAACGGGGGCGGAAACACCATATATTTT | CSVNGGGNTIYF
TRBJ2-1 | many | TRBV27 | - | TGTGCCAGCAGTTTCGCGAATTACAATGAGCAGTTCTTC | CASSFANYNEQFF